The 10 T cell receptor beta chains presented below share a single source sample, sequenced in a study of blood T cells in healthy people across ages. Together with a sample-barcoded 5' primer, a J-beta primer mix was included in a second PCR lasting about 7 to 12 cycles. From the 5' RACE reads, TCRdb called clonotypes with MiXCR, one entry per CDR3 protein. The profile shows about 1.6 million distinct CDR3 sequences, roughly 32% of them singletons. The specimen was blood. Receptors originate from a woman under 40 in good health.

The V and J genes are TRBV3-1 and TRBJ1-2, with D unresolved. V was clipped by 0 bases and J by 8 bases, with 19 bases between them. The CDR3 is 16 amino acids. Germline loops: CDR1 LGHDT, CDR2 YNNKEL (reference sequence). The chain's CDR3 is CASSQDVVLGYYGYTF. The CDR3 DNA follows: TGTGCCAGCAGCCAAGATGTGGTACTCGGATATTACGGCTACACCTTC.

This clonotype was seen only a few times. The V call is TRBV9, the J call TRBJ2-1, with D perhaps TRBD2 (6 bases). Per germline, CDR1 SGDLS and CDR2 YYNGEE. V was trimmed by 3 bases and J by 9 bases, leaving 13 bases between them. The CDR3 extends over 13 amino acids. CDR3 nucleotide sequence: TGTGCCAGCAGCGCCGAGGGGAGGCGTGAGCAGTTCTTC. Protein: CASSAEGRREQFF.

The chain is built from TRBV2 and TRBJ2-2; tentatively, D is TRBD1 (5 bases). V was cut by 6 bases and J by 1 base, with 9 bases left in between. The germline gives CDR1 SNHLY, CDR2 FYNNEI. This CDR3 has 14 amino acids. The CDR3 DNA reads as TGTGCCAGCAGGGCAGACAGGAACACCGGGGAGCTGTTTTTT. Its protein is CASRADRNTGELFF. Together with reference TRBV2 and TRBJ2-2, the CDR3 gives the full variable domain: EPEVTQTPSHQVTQMGQEVILRCVPISNHLYFYWYRQILGQKVEFLVSFYNNEISEKSEIFDDQFSVERPDGSNFTLKIRSTKLEDSAMYFCASRADRNTGELFFGEGSRLTVL.

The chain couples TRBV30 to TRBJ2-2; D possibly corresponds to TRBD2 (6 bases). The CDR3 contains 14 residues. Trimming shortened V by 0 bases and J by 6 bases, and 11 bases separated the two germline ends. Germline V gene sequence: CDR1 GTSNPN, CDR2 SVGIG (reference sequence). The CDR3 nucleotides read TGTGCCTGGAGTGTACGAAGGGAGGCCGGGGAGCTGTTTTTT. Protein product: CAWSVRREAGELFF.

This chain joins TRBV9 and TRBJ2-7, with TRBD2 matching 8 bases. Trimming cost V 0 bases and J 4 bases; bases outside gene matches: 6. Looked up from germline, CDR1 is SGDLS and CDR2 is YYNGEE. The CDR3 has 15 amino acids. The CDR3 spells CASSVDPAGDYEQYF. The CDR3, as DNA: TGTGCCAGCAGCGTAGATCCAGCGGGGGATTACGAGCAGTACTTC.

The CDR3 nucleotides are TGTGCCAGCAGCTCCAAGGCGGATGAGCAGTTCTTC. Protein sequence: CASSSKADEQFF. The chain has TRBV11-2 and TRBJ2-1, with unresolved D. V was cut by 4 bases and J by 8 bases, with 9 bases left in between. CDR1 and CDR2 (germline): SGHAT, FQNNGV. The CDR3 spans 12 residues. The full variable domain, with the rest looked up from reference TRBV11-2 and TRBJ2-1, is EAGVAQSPRYKIIEKRQSVAFWCNPISGHATLYWYQQILGQGPKLLIQFQNNGVVDDSQLPKDRFSAERLKGVDSTLKIQPAKLEDSAVYLCASSSKADEQFFGPGTRLTVL.

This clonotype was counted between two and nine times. This CDR3 reads CASSWDGSSYNEQFF. CDR3 nucleotide sequence: TGTGCCAGCAGCTGGGATGGTAGCTCCTACAATGAGCAGTTCTTC. V usage is TRBV6-2 or TRBV6-3 and J usage is TRBJ2-1; unclear D gene. The CDR3 spans 15 residues. V was shortened by 6 bases and J by 0 bases, with 12 bases between the two germline ends. The germline V gene has CDR1 MNHEY and CDR2 SVGEGT.

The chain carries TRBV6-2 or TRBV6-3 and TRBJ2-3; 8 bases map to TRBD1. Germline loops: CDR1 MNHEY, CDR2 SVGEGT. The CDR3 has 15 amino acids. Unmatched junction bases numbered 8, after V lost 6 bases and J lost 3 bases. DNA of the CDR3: TGTGCCAGCAGGCGCAGGGGGCGCCGAACAGATACGCAGTATTTT. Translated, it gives CASRRRGRRTDTQYF.

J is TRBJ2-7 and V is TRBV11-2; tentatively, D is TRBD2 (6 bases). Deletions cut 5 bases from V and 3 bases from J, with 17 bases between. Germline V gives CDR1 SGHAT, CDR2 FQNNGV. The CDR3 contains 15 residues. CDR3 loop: CASSQGDWSNYEQYF. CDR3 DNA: TGTGCCAGCAGCCAAGGGGACTGGAGTAACTACGAGCAGTACTTC.

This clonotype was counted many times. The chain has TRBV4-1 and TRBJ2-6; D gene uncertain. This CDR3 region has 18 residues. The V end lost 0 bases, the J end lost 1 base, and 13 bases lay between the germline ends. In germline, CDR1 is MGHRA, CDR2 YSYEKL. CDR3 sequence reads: CASSQDAGSWSGANVLTF. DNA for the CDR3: TGCGCCAGCAGCCAAGATGCAGGTAGCTGGTCTGGGGCCAACGTCCTGACTTTC.